The entry below describes one T cell receptor (beta chain). The CDR3 is 15 amino acids. Per the germline V gene, CDR1 is SGHTA and CDR2 is FQGNSA. The V segment lost 5 bases and the J segment 8 bases; nucleotides outside the gene matches: 7. The record originates from a study of cytomegalovirus exposure and HLA in healthy donors. The primer mix had 60 Vbeta and 13 Jbeta primers. Generated by immunoSEQ multiplex PCR, the TCRdb table keeps only in-frame clones and is missing some. The sample lists 110,000 or so clones, around 68% occurring once. This rearrangement joins TRBV7-2 to TRBJ1-6; 9 nucleotides agree with TRBD1. Sequencing was carried out using PBMCs. The sequence derives from a woman in her forties in good health and CMV-seropositive. In nucleotides, the CDR3 is TGTGCCAGCAGCGACCGGGACAGGGTGTATTCACCCCTCCACTTT. Residues: CASSDRDRVYSPLHF.